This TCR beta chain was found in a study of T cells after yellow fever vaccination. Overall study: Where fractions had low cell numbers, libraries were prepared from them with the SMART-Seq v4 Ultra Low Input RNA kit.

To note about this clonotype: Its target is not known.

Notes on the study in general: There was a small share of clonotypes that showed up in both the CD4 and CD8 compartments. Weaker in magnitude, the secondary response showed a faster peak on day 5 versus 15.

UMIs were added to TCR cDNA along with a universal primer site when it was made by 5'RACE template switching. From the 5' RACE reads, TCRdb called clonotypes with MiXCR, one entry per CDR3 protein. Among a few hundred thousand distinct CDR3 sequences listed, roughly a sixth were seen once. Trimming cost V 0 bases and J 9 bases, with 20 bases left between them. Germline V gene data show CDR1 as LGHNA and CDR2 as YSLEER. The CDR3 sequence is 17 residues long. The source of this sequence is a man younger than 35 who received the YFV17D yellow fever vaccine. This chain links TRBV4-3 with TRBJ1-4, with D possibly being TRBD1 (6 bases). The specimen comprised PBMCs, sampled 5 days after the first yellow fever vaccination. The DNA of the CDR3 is TGCGCCAGCAGCCAAGAAGGTGTTCCAGGGGTGGGGAAAAAACTGTTTTTT. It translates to CASSQEGVPGVGKKLFF.